The entry below describes one T cell receptor beta chain. This entry is derived from a study of blood T cell repertoires in COVID-19. Profiled with immunoSEQ multiplex PCR; TCRdb holds only in-frame clones, not every one. The sample consists of 120,000 to 150,000 clones, 79% of them appearing once. Germline CDR1 SNHLY, CDR2 FYNNEI. The CDR3 has 13 amino acids. J lost 6 bases, V lost 5 bases, and 1 base had no gene match. The chain is built from TRBV2 and TRBJ1-1, with 12 bases aligning to TRBD1. The specimen sequenced was peripheral blood. The TCR originated in a man aged 50 to 60 with active or convalescent COVID-19. As DNA, the CDR3 is TGTGCCAGCAGTCGGGACAGGGGGCCTGAAGCTTTCTTT. It translates to CASSRDRGPEAFF.